What follows is one TCR beta chain and its context. V was clipped by 5 bases and J by 0 bases, with 11 bases between them. CDR1 and CDR2 (germline): SGHTA, FQGNSA. The length of the CDR3 is 15 residues. The data were obtained in a study of T cell changes during pregnancy in multiple sclerosis. Libraries were prepared by immunoSEQ multiplex PCR; TCRdb keeps only in-frame clonotypes and omits some of them. The profile covers approximately 48,000 clones, with 90% to 95% appearing a single time and approximately 0.59% taken by the ten largest. The origin of this receptor is a female donor with multiple sclerosis, enrolled in a pregnancy study. The sequencing used CD4+ T cells from peripheral blood mononuclear cells, collected in the second trimester of pregnancy. The rearrangement links TRBV7-2 to TRBJ2-1; tentative D call: TRBD2 (5 bases). This chain's CDR3 is CASSRDFSSYNEQFF. The CDR3 region has the DNA TGTGCCAGCAGCCGGGATTTCAGCTCCTACAATGAGCAGTTCTTC.